This TCR beta chain derives from a study of blood T cells in healthy people across ages. Study conclusions and caveats: TCR beta diversity, measured per million T cells, fell in a roughly linear way with age.

There are 16 residues in the CDR3. Trimming shortened V by 3 bases and J by 3 bases, and 18 bases separated the two germline ends. Germline-derived CDR1 and CDR2 are LNHNV and YYDKDF (reference sequence). This clonotype was detected only a few times. Its antigen is as yet unknown. Healthy Russian Caucasian donors spanned ages about 6 to 100 years. Together with a sample-barcoded 5' primer, a J-beta primer mix was included in a second PCR lasting about 7 to 12 cycles. Each cDNA molecule was tagged by a template-switch adaptor with 12 random nucleotides. MiXCR, applied by TCRdb to the 5' RACE reads, yields one record per CDR3 protein. Counted here are fewer than 1,200,000 distinct CDR3 sequences, 20% to 25% occurring once; the ten biggest clones make up less than 0.75%. These sequences were also reported in another study, on T cells of mothers and their children. That investigation notes: Both sample barcodes and 2-4 random nucleotides came from the M1S primer of the second PCR.

V and J are TRBV15 and TRBJ2-7; either TRBD1 or TRBD2 may supply D (5 bases each). The sample consisted of blood. The clonotype comes from a girl aged 2 to 10 in good health. The CDR3 bases are TGTGCCACCAGCAGCACACCCCGGGACCGAAACTACGAGCAGTACTTC. Translated: CATSSTPRDRNYEQYF.